Following are 25 T cell receptor beta chains from one sample sequenced in a study of T cells in localized non-small cell lung cancer. This table comes from immunoSEQ multiplex PCR, and its TCRdb copy is limited to in-frame clones, with some not included. This table has about 59,000 clones, approximately 90% appearing once. The sample was peripheral blood, taken before any cancer treatment. The receptors here all came from a man aged 40 to 70 with stage I squamous cell lung carcinoma.

This chain links TRBV7-2 with TRBJ2-5; D gene uncertain. Germline-derived CDR1 and CDR2 are SGHTA and FQGNSA. Trimming stripped 6 bases from V and 2 bases from J, with 13 bases between. This CDR3 contains 14 residues. The CDR3 bases are TGTGCCAGCAGATCCCCGGGCCATCAAGAGACCCAGTACTTC. It translates to CASRSPGHQETQYF.

The CDR3 DNA reads as TGCGCCAGCAGCTACCCACCGGGACAGGGGAACTTATATGAGCAGTTCTTC. Encoded protein: CASSYPPGQGNLYEQFF. The rearrangement uses TRBV5-1 and TRBJ2-1, with TRBD1 matching 10 bases. CDR3 length: 17 amino acids. J was trimmed by 8 bases and V by 3 bases; bases with no gene match: 14. The germline V gene encodes CDR1 SGHRS and CDR2 YFSETQ.

The chain has TRBV30 and TRBJ2-3; D unclear. Looked up from germline, CDR1 is GTSNPN and CDR2 is SVGIG (reference sequence). The CDR3 loop spans 12 amino acids. V dropped 0 bases and J dropped 4 bases, with 5 bases sitting between them. CDR3 protein: CAWSVRSDTQYF. The CDR3 coding sequence is TGTGCCTGGAGTGTACGGTCAGATACGCAGTATTTT.

This chain links TRBV14 with TRBJ2-6, with D possibly being TRBD2 (5 bases). CDR1 is SGHDN, CDR2 FVKESK, per germline. This CDR3 region has 15 residues. Trimming cost V 5 bases and J 0 bases, with 8 bases left between them. The CDR3 nucleotides read TGTGCCAGCAGCATGGAGGTCTCTGGGGCCAACGTCCTGACTTTC. Residues: CASSMEVSGANVLTF.

This chain connects TRBV10-3 to TRBJ2-1; 12 bases fit TRBD2. The CDR3 is made up of 16 amino acids. V was clipped by 10 bases and J by 4 bases; unmatched bases: 11. Germline-derived CDR1 and CDR2 are ENHRY and SYGVKD. The CDR3 region is CATTLTGTSGYNEQFF. CDR3 DNA: TGTGCCACGACTTTAACCGGGACTAGCGGGTACAATGAGCAGTTCTTC.

This chain links TRBV7-2 with TRBJ2-3, with TRBD2 identical over 9 bases. Germline CDR1 is SGHTA and CDR2 is FQGNSA. V dropped 2 bases and J dropped 4; count of bases not matched to a gene: 4. This CDR3 is built from 15 residues. Here the CDR3 DNA reads TGTGCCAGCAGCTTAATAGCGGGAGTTGCAGATACGCAGTATTTT. Translating it yields CASSLIAGVADTQYF. The variable domain in full, completed from reference TRBV7-2 and TRBJ2-3, reads GAGVSQSPSNKVTEKGKDVELRCDPISGHTALYWYRQSLGQGLEFLIYFQGNSAPDKSGLPSDRFSAERTGGSVSTLTIQRTQQEDSAVYLCASSLIAGVADTQYFGPGTRLTVL.

The genes are TRBV29-1 and TRBJ2-3, with unresolved D. Germline V CDR1 and CDR2: SQVTM, ANQGSEA. The CDR3 totals 10 residues. V gave up 3 bases and J gave up 8 bases, with 6 bases separating them. CDR3 DNA: TGCAGCGTTGACCTCCGTACGCAGTATTTT. It encodes CSVDLRTQYF.

The rearrangement uses TRBV7-6 and TRBJ2-7; tentative D call: TRBD2 (6 bases). V was shortened by 4 bases and J by 2 bases, with 15 bases between the two germline ends. This CDR3 is built from 15 residues. Germline V CDR1 and CDR2: SGHVS, FNYEAQ. The CDR3 DNA is TGTGCCAGCAGCTCCCGGGTAGCGGACACCTACGAGCAGTACTTC. Protein: CASSSRVADTYEQYF.

The chain couples TRBV5-1 to TRBJ2-1, with 10 bases identical to TRBD2. Unmatched junction bases numbered 9, after V lost 6 bases and J lost 9 bases. Germline-derived CDR1 and CDR2 are SGHRS and YFSETQ. CDR3 size: 14 residues. In DNA, the CDR3 is TGCGCCAGCAACCCCGGACTAGCGGCCCTTGAGCAGTTCTTC. The encoded protein is CASNPGLAALEQFF.

V usage is TRBV6-1 and J usage is TRBJ2-7; 8 bases agree with TRBD2. Germline CDR1 and CDR2: MNHNS and SASEGT. Unmatched junction bases numbered 9, after V lost 10 bases and J lost 4 bases. The length of the CDR3 is 13 residues. In nucleotides, the CDR3 is TGTGCCATCGGGGGACTAGATGATTACGAGCAGTACTTC. Its protein product is CAIGGLDDYEQYF.

The genes are TRBV9 and TRBJ2-7; 7 bases map to TRBD2. After removal of 0 bases from V and 2 bases from J, the junction contained 5 bases not matched to a gene. Germline-derived CDR1 and CDR2 are SGDLS and YYNGEE. CDR3 length: 15 residues. The CDR3 nucleotides are TGTGCCAGCAGCGTAGGGCGGGAGTTTCCCTACGAGCAGTACTTC. This translates into CASSVGREFPYEQYF.

The chain combines TRBV10-3 with TRBJ2-3; TRBD1 is a possible D gene (6 bases). V was trimmed by 7 bases and J by 4 bases, leaving 15 bases between them. Germline CDR1 and CDR2: ENHRY and SYGVKD. The CDR3 spans 14 residues. The CDR3 region has the DNA TGTGCCATCAAGCACGGGCCAGGGGCAGATACGCAGTATTTT. This sequence encodes CAIKHGPGADTQYF.

J is TRBJ2-3 and V is TRBV7-2, with 10 bases fitting TRBD2. The ends lost 2 bases at V and 4 bases at J; junction bases unmatched: 3. The CDR3 extends over 15 amino acids. Germline loops: CDR1 SGHTA, CDR2 FQGNSA. CDR3 bases: TGTGCCAGCAGCTTACAAGCGGGAGGGCCAGATACGCAGTATTTT. This codes for CASSLQAGGPDTQYF.

The rearrangement joins TRBV15 to TRBJ2-1, with unresolved D. Trimming cost V 4 bases and J 6 bases, with 13 bases left between them. The germline V gene encodes CDR1 LNHNV and CDR2 YYDKDF (reference sequence). The length of the CDR3 is 14 residues. The CDR3 loop reads CATSKYVTFNEQFF. The CDR3, as DNA: TGTGCCACCAGCAAGTATGTAACGTTCAATGAGCAGTTCTTC.

This clone was counted a single time. V usage is TRBV19 and J usage is TRBJ1-4; 10 bases line up with TRBD1. Looked up from germline, CDR1 is LNHDA and CDR2 is SQIVND (reference sequence). The CDR3 length is 17 residues. The V gene end was trimmed by 5 bases and the J gene end by 7 bases; junction bases not matched to a gene: 13. The CDR3 sequence: CASSFSGTGEWSEKLFF. The CDR3 coding sequence is TGTGCCAGTAGTTTCTCCGGGACAGGGGAGTGGAGTGAAAAACTGTTTTTT.

This clone showed up just once. The chain recombines TRBV13 with TRBJ2-2; maybe TRBD2 (7 bases). The V and J ends lost 7 bases and 8 bases respectively, with 14 bases between them. The CDR3 covers 13 residues. CDR1 is PRHDT and CDR2 is FYEKMQ in the germline V gene (reference sequence). CDR3 coding DNA: TGTGCCAGCACCCGGGGGGCGGCGGGGGAGCTGTTTTTT. It yields the protein CASTRGAAGELFF.

The V call is TRBV19, the J call TRBJ2-7, with TRBD1 as a possible D gene (6 bases). The CDR3 extends over 14 amino acids. Germline V lookup: CDR1 LNHDA, CDR2 SQIVND (reference sequence). Trimming pared 5 bases from V and 4 bases from J, leaving 15 bases between. The CDR3 DNA sequence: TGTGCCAGTAGTTCCCCAGGGGACCGGTACGAGCAGTACTTC. Translated, it gives CASSSPGDRYEQYF.

The genes are TRBV9 and TRBJ1-4, with TRBD1 matching over 7 bases. The V gene end was trimmed by 5 bases and the J gene end by 8 bases; junction bases not matched to a gene: 12. Germline V CDR1 and CDR2: SGDLS, YYNGEE. The CDR3 totals 15 residues. Here the CDR3 reads CASRPQGRRAEKLFF. In DNA, the CDR3 is TGTGCCAGCAGACCACAGGGGCGGCGGGCGGAAAAACTGTTTTTT.

V usage is TRBV19 and J usage is TRBJ2-7; D is perhaps TRBD1 (5 bases). The germline V gene has CDR1 LNHDA and CDR2 SQIVND (reference sequence). The ends were cut back, 9 bases at V and 2 bases at J, with 20 bases in the middle. The CDR3 is made up of 15 amino acids. The DNA of the CDR3 is TGTGCCAGCTCCCCTGGGCAGGGTAGAACCTACGAGCAGTACTTC. Its translation is CASSPGQGRTYEQYF. The complete variable domain, with remaining parts taken from reference TRBV19 and TRBJ2-7, reads DGGITQSPKYLFRKEGQNVTLSCEQNLNHDAMYWYRQDPGQGLRLIYYSQIVNDFQKGDIAEGYSVSREKKESFPLTVTSAQKNPTAFYLCASSPGQGRTYEQYFGPGTRLTVT.

J is TRBJ2-7 and V is TRBV5-1, with D perhaps TRBD2 (6 bases). The ends were cut back, 4 bases at V and 2 bases at J, with 13 bases in the middle. Germline-derived CDR1 and CDR2 are SGHRS and YFSETQ. This CDR3 comprises 14 residues. CDR3 bases: TGCGCCAGCAGCACGGGACTCAATACCTACGAGCAGTACTTC. This sequence encodes CASSTGLNTYEQYF.

The gene calls are TRBV5-1 and TRBJ2-5; the match to TRBD1 covers 8 bases. The CDR3 extends over 15 amino acids. V shed 3 bases, J shed 4 bases, and the junction held 8 bases outside the gene matches. Germline V gene data show CDR1 as SGHRS and CDR2 as YFSETQ. The CDR3 DNA follows: TGCGCCAGCAGCTCGGGCCAGGGGGCTGTAGAGACCCAGTACTTC. This gives the protein CASSSGQGAVETQYF.

V is TRBV9 and J is TRBJ2-5; 12 bases fit TRBD2. Trimming removed 2 bases from V and 5 bases from J; junction bases left unmatched: 4. The CDR3 has 15 amino acids. CDR1 is SGDLS and CDR2 is YYNGEE in the germline V gene. CDR3 protein: CASSVTSGSHETQYF. The DNA of the CDR3 is TGTGCCAGCAGCGTGACTAGCGGGAGTCATGAGACCCAGTACTTC.

The chain recombines TRBV7-2 with TRBJ2-1; 9 bases fit TRBD2. V was clipped by 1 base and J by 1 base; unmatched bases: 2. Germline V gene data show CDR1 as SGHTA and CDR2 as FQGNSA. The CDR3 spans 16 residues. CDR3 in amino acids: CASSLVAGVSYNEQFF. CDR3 DNA sequence: TGTGCCAGCAGCTTAGTAGCGGGAGTATCCTACAATGAGCAGTTCTTC.

The rearrangement links TRBV27 to TRBJ2-1; D not resolved. The V end was cut by 3 bases, the J end by 10 bases, with 13 bases between. Germline values: CDR1 MNHEY, CDR2 SMNVEV (reference sequence). The CDR3 spans 13 residues. CDR3 sequence: CASSLGIPQEQFF. CDR3 bases: TGTGCCAGCAGTTTGGGGATCCCCCAAGAGCAGTTCTTC.

The V call is TRBV9, the J call TRBJ1-2, with unresolved D. The V end lost 3 bases, the J end lost 4 bases, and 10 bases lay between the germline ends. The germline CDR1 and CDR2 sequences are SGDLS and YYNGEE. This CDR3 comprises 13 residues. The chain's CDR3 is CASSGTEIYGYTF. CDR3 DNA sequence: TGTGCCAGCAGCGGAACAGAAATCTATGGCTACACCTTC.